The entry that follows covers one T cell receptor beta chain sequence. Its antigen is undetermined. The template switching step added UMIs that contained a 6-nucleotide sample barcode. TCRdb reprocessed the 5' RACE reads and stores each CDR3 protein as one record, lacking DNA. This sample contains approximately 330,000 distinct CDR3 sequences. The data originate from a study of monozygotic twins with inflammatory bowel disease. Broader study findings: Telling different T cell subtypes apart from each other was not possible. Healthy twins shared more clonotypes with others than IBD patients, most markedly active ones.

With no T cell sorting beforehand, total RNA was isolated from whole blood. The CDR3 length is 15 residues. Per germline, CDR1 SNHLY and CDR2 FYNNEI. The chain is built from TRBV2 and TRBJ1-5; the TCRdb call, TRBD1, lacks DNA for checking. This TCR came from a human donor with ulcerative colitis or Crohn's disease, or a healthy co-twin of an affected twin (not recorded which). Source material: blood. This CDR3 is CASRVDRGSDQPQHF.